This TCR beta chain was retrieved from a study of graft-versus-host responses after intestinal transplantation (dated by TCRdb to about 2021). About the investigation overall: The transplants that recipients got were multivisceral, liver-intestinal, or isolated intestinal. All recipients received anti-thymocyte globulin induction followed by maintenance tacrolimus and steroids for two to four years. Graft-versus-host and host-versus-graft alloreactive T cell clones were tracked in the graft, circulation and bone marrow after intestinal transplantation using bulk TCR-beta CDR3 sequencing. Alloreactive clones were identified by sequencing pre-transplant mixed lymphocyte reaction products and comparing these products with unstimulated pre-transplant donor and recipient T cells. A cohort of about two dozen intestinal transplant recipients, including one retransplant, was enrolled, and a few patients lacking pretransplant specimens were excluded. A peak of at least 4% donor T cells among recipient peripheral blood mononuclear cells was the definition used for donor T cell macrochimerism. Samples from a few later patients were sequenced in-house on an Illumina MiSeq with MiXCR processing rather than by the commercial service.

Taken with the paper, the label for time point translates to: cells obtained before transplantation from donor or recipient. CD3+CD4+ and CD3+CD8+ populations were FACS-sorted from unstimulated pre-transplant donor and recipient cells taken from spleen or lymph nodes. General conclusions and limits of the study: GvH clones were found in recipient bone marrow, and some of the GvH clones appeared earlier in ileal mucosa or blood, which is consistent with an intestinal mucosal origin. High GvH to HvG T cell clonal ratios were observed in the allografts of patients with donor T cell macrochimerism. Early after transplant, peak levels of circulating GvH clones were found to be associated with declines in HvG clones. Conclusions were limited by the relatively low number and heterogeneity of intestinal transplant patients.

In regard to this clone: The antigen this receptor binds is unknown. Per-base qualities were not stored, and no clone one base away is much larger.

The library came from the immunoSEQ multiplex PCR assay. For most patients, genomic DNA was isolated with the Qiagen DNeasy Blood and Tissue Kit and shipped frozen to Adaptive Biotechnologies for TCR sequencing. For most patients, high-throughput TCR-beta CDR3 sequencing of genomic DNA was performed by Adaptive Biotechnologies. In the paper's pipeline: TCR sequencing data were retrieved from Adaptive's ImmunoSEQ software for 15 to 20 patients, whereas a few other patients were processed with MiXCR and VDJtools. CD4 versus CD8 sorting errors were corrected by removing sequences found in both subsets at a frequency ratio below 5:1. CDR3 nucleotide sequences shared between donor and recipient were removed because their origin could not be assigned. At least 2-fold expansion over unstimulated cells and a minimum CFSE-low frequency of 0.002% (template counts) or 0.001% (read counts) were required for clones to be classified as alloreactive. Mappable clones were those detected in sequenced pre-transplant spleen, lymph node, or MLR CFSE-low populations of the donor or recipient. Cumulative frequency of alloreactive clones was calculated as a percentage of all sequences weighted by copy number. TCRdb obtained this table from immuneACCESS and retained in-frame rearrangements with V and J assigned. These tables miss some clones; where compared with another copy, unresolved V genes account for less than half of the shortfall, and the remainder is unexplained. From that table come the V and J calls and clone size; the DNA was used to work out D and trimming. The sample records approximately 99,000 clones, less than 95% of which are singletons. About 0.072% of the sample comes from the top ten.

The input for sequencing was unstimulated CD8+ T cells sorted from spleen or lymph node cells, taken before transplant. This clonotype originated in a human donor who was the organ donor for an intestinal transplant.

In nucleotide form, the sequence is TGCAGCGTCCTGTACAGGGGCTATGGCTACACCTTC. This translates into CSVLYRGYGYTF. The V and J genes are TRBV29-1 and TRBJ1-2; 7 junctional bases match TRBD1. Looking up the germline V gene yields CDR1 SQVTM and CDR2 ANQGSEA. From V the trimming removes 6 bases and from J it removes 4 bases, while the gene matches leave 5 bases of the junction unaccounted for. The CDR3 numbers 12 residues from cysteine through phenylalanine. CDR3 DNA is the only sequence kept; it has 36 bases, read in frame from the first base.